These 3 T cell receptor beta chains were sequenced from one sample in a study of T cells after yellow fever vaccination. Via MiXCR, TCRdb re-called the 5' RACE reads, giving one row per CDR3 protein. The sample contains approximately 250,000 distinct CDR3 sequences, about 3.5% of which appear only once. The sequences come from PBMCs, collected 15 days after the yellow fever booster vaccination. The receptors derive from a man aged 18 to 29 who received the YFV17D yellow fever vaccine.

This clonotype was found many times. The V and J genes are TRBV29-1 and TRBJ1-2; D call uncertain. The V gene's germline CDR1 is SQVTM and CDR2 ANQGSEA. V was trimmed by 5 bases and J by 8 bases, leaving 6 bases between them. The CDR3 sequence is 9 residues long. For the CDR3, the DNA is TGCAGCGTTCGACAAGGCTACACCTTC. Encoded protein: CSVRQGYTF.

This clonotype has ten or more counts. The genes are TRBV10-3 and TRBJ2-7; D gene unclear. Deletions cut 4 bases from V and 0 bases from J, with 7 bases between. The CDR3 covers 13 residues. Per the germline V gene, CDR1 is ENHRY and CDR2 is SYGVKD. The CDR3 loop reads CAISVVRSYEQYF. CDR3 coding DNA: TGTGCCATCAGTGTGGTGCGCTCCTACGAGCAGTACTTC.

This clonotype was detected many times. A junction end diverges from the germline sequence, so it may reflect a read error. The chain uses TRBV12-3 or TRBV12-4 and TRBJ2-7; 7 bases map to TRBD1. The CDR3 runs to 13 residues. CDR3 bases: TGTGCCAGCAGTTTCGGACAGGTTCCCCCCAGGCACTTC. It yields the protein CASSFGQVPPRHF.